The TCR beta chain described here comes from a study of shared T cell receptors in the human thymus. Germline CDR1 SGHRS, CDR2 YFSETQ. This CDR3 region has 18 residues. Losses at the gene ends were 0 bases for V and 9 bases for J; bases not matched to a gene: 17. Produced via immunoSEQ multiplex PCR; TCRdb's table is partial and in-frame only. The table has some 700,000 clones, around nine tenths seen once. This same sample was also taken into another study, of human thymus T cells. From that paper: Thymic samples were excised during corrective heart operations. Reports from related research described highly overlapping thymic repertoires among unrelated individuals.

The rearrangement joins TRBV5-1 to TRBJ2-4, with 8 bases that match TRBD2. Sample: thymocytes. The clonotype originates from a boy in the first two years of life with a congenital heart defect. The CDR3 bases are TGCGCCAGCAGCTTGGTATGTGACGGTCTACGGGAGGGGGGCATTCAGTACTTC. Its translation is CASSLVCDGLREGGIQYF.